This TCR beta chain was identified in a study of blood T cell repertoires in COVID-19. About the research overall: COVID-19 samples, acute and convalescent, were from the United States, Italy and Spain. Sample material is recorded as cDNA or gDNA derived from T cells, B-cell-depleted T cells, or PBMCs.

This CDR3 comprises 15 residues. Losses at the gene ends were 4 bases for V and 4 bases for J; bases not matched to a gene: 9. CDR1 LNHDA and CDR2 SQIVND come from the germline V gene (reference sequence). As originally analysed: Quantification of nucleated cells was approximated via reference gene primer amplification. This table comes from immunoSEQ multiplex PCR, and its TCRdb copy is limited to in-frame clones, with some not included. V, J and clone size are taken as reported in that table, and D and trimming were inferred from the DNA itself. The table includes 100,000 to 150,000 clones, around nine tenths detected once.

The TCR was taken from a woman aged 50 to 60 with acute or convalescent COVID-19. Sequencing was carried out using peripheral blood. This chain links TRBV19 with TRBJ2-7; 8 nucleotides line up with TRBD1. CDR3 DNA: TGTGCCAGTAGTAGACGGACAGGGAGGAATTACGAGCAGTACTTC. It encodes CASSRRTGRNYEQYF.